Given below is one T cell receptor (beta chain) in context. Measured with immunoSEQ multiplex PCR; TCRdb has only the in-frame clones, and not every one. In the table there are around 100,000 clones, about 72% of which are singletons. The sample originates from a study of shared clonotypes between healthy human individuals. There are 14 residues in the CDR3. V lost 5 bases and J lost 2, with 14 bases in between. The germline V gene has CDR1 SGHRS and CDR2 YFSETQ. The sequenced material came from memory CD8+ T cells sorted from blood. Specified subset: CD45RO+ cells pooled with CCR7-negative TemRA cells. This clonotype originated in a woman in her twenties or thirties in good health. V is TRBV5-1 and J is TRBJ2-7; the D gene is possibly TRBD2 (5 bases). For the CDR3, the DNA is TGCGCCAGCAGTCTGCGGACTGATACCTACGAGCAGTACTTC. Residues: CASSLRTDTYEQYF.